A selection of T cell receptor beta chains follows, all from one sample in a study of T-cell memory formation after mild COVID-19. TCRdb analysed the 5' RACE reads with MiXCR anew, one entry per CDR3 protein. The sample has under 600,000 distinct CDR3 sequences; less than 25% are singletons. The sequencing sample was made of PBMCs or a T cell subset sorted from them (not recorded which). The receptors shown here come from an adult woman who had mild COVID-19 (a few samples of this study predate the infection). Cell type and time point are not known. Each CDR3 is given with its conserved first and last residue. A D gene is named only where the DNA matches it firmly. Clone size appears in some rows only: once, few, many, or a class for an expanded clone.

v_gene: TRBV6-2/TRBV6-3
j_gene: TRBJ2-7
d_gene: TRBD1
abundance: .
CDR3aa: CASRYTMGQGVHQPSYEQYF
CDR3nt: TGTGCCAGCAGATACACAATGGGACAGGGTGTTCATCAACCCTCCTACGAGCAGTACTTC

v_gene: TRBV5-1
j_gene: TRBJ2-7
d_gene: TRBD1
abundance: .
CDR3aa: CASSLTGTGNTEQYF
CDR3nt: TGCGCCAGCAGCCTAACCGGGACAGGGAATACAGAGCAGTACTTC

v_gene: TRBV12-3/TRBV12-4
j_gene: TRBJ2-5
d_gene: .
abundance: .
CDR3aa: CASSDTTERSWARETQYF
CDR3nt: TGTGCCAGCAGTGACACGACTGAGCGCAGTTGGGCGAGGGAGACCCAGTACTTC

v_gene: TRBV7-9
j_gene: TRBJ2-1
d_gene: .
abundance: .
CDR3aa: CASSLSGARDNEQFF
CDR3nt: TGTGCCAGCAGCTTAAGTGGGGCTAGGGACAATGAGCAGTTCTTC

v_gene: TRBV4-3
j_gene: TRBJ1-2
d_gene: TRBD1
abundance: many
CDR3aa: CASSQAGTGADYGYTF
CDR3nt: TGCGCCAGCAGCCAAGCGGGGACAGGGGCGGACTATGGCTACACCTTC

v_gene: TRBV5-5
j_gene: TRBJ1-1
d_gene: TRBD1
abundance: .
CDR3aa: CASSWAQGRTEAFF
CDR3nt: TGTGCCAGCAGCTGGGCACAGGGGAGGACTGAAGCTTTCTTT

v_gene: TRBV18
j_gene: TRBJ1-6
d_gene: TRBD1
abundance: .
CDR3aa: CASSPGGQGMNSPLHF
CDR3nt: TGTGCCAGCTCACCAGGAGGACAGGGAATGAATTCACCCCTCCACTTT

v_gene: TRBV6-2/TRBV6-3
j_gene: TRBJ1-2
d_gene: .
abundance: few
CDR3aa: CASSYRQTPRRGYTF
CDR3nt: TGTGCCAGCAGTTACAGACAGACCCCCCGGAGAGGCTACACCTTC

v_gene: TRBV7-9
j_gene: TRBJ2-3
d_gene: .
abundance: .
CDR3aa: CASSRVGFGDTQYF
CDR3nt: TGTGCCAGCAGCCGCGTGGGGTTCGGGGATACGCAGTATTTT

v_gene: TRBV4-2
j_gene: TRBJ2-1
d_gene: TRBD2
abundance: few
CDR3aa: CASSQDVVTSGGNEQFF
CDR3nt: TGTGCCAGCAGCCAAGATGTCGTGACTAGCGGGGGGAATGAGCAGTTCTTC

v_gene: TRBV15
j_gene: TRBJ2-7
d_gene: TRBD2
abundance: few
CDR3aa: CATSRDQASGSSYEQYF
CDR3nt: TGTGCCACCAGCAGAGATCAAGCTAGCGGCAGCTCCTACGAGCAGTACTTC

v_gene: TRBV24-1
j_gene: TRBJ1-1
d_gene: .
abundance: few
CDR3aa: CATSDHRAGRGGTEAFF
CDR3nt: TGTGCCACCAGTGATCACCGGGCAGGACGGGGCGGCACTGAAGCTTTCTTT

v_gene: TRBV12-5
j_gene: TRBJ2-1
d_gene: .
abundance: .
CDR3aa: CASGLPVDGEQFF
CDR3nt: TGTGCTAGTGGTCTGCCCGTTGACGGCGAGCAGTTCTTC

v_gene: TRBV30
j_gene: TRBJ2-7
d_gene: .
abundance: .
CDR3aa: CAWGLRDEQYF
CDR3nt: TGTGCCTGGGGACTGAGGGACGAGCAGTACTTC

v_gene: TRBV27
j_gene: TRBJ1-1
d_gene: .
abundance: few
CDR3aa: CASSRIANTEAFF
CDR3nt: TGTGCCAGCAGCCGTATTGCGAACACTGAAGCTTTCTTT

v_gene: TRBV12-3/TRBV12-4
j_gene: TRBJ2-7
d_gene: .
abundance: .
CDR3aa: CASRSLTDTYEQYF
CDR3nt: TGTGCCAGCAGGTCCCTGACCGACACCTACGAGCAGTACTTC

v_gene: TRBV5-6
j_gene: TRBJ2-1
d_gene: TRBD1
abundance: few
CDR3aa: CASSFGTGPDNEQFF
CDR3nt: TGTGCCAGCAGCTTTGGGACAGGGCCCGACAATGAGCAGTTCTTC

v_gene: TRBV7-6
j_gene: TRBJ2-2
d_gene: .
abundance: .
CDR3aa: CASSLDRTATGELFF
CDR3nt: TGTGCCAGCAGCTTAGATCGGACAGCCACCGGGGAGCTGTTTTTT

v_gene: TRBV4-1
j_gene: TRBJ2-7
d_gene: .
abundance: .
CDR3aa: CARVVVGCEQYF
CDR3nt: TGCGCCAGAGTAGTCGTGGGATGCGAGCAGTACTTC

v_gene: TRBV4-2
j_gene: TRBJ2-5
d_gene: .
abundance: .
CDR3aa: CASSQDPLDQETQYF
CDR3nt: TGTGCCAGCAGCCAAGATCCGCTTGATCAAGAGACCCAGTACTTC

v_gene: TRBV15
j_gene: TRBJ2-1
d_gene: .
abundance: many
CDR3aa: CATSRQLGEQFF
CDR3nt: TGTGCCACCAGCAGACAGTTGGGTGAGCAGTTCTTC

v_gene: TRBV7-9
j_gene: TRBJ2-5
d_gene: .
abundance: few
CDR3aa: CASSLDTRETQYF
CDR3nt: TGTGCCAGCAGCTTAGATACCAGGGAGACCCAGTACTTC

v_gene: TRBV18
j_gene: TRBJ1-1
d_gene: .
abundance: .
CDR3aa: CASSPLGGLGTEAFF
CDR3nt: TGTGCCAGCTCACCACTGGGGGGGCTTGGCACTGAAGCTTTCTTT

v_gene: TRBV11-2
j_gene: TRBJ2-3
d_gene: TRBD2
abundance: .
CDR3aa: CASSPPPGLAGLDTQYF
CDR3nt: TGTGCCAGCAGCCCCCCACCGGGACTAGCGGGTCTAGATACGCAGTATTTT

v_gene: TRBV7-9
j_gene: TRBJ2-7
d_gene: .
abundance: many
CDR3aa: CASSLVGGYEQYF
CDR3nt: TGTGCCAGCAGCTTAGTGGGGGGCTACGAGCAGTACTTC

v_gene: TRBV19
j_gene: TRBJ1-5
d_gene: .
abundance: few
CDR3aa: CATRGTGQPQHF
CDR3nt: TGTGCTACTAGGGGAACTGGGCAGCCCCAGCATTTT

v_gene: TRBV12-3/TRBV12-4
j_gene: TRBJ1-2
d_gene: .
abundance: few
CDR3aa: CASSLDIGGYTF
CDR3nt: TGTGCCAGCAGTTTAGATATTGGCGGCTACACCTTC

v_gene: TRBV30
j_gene: TRBJ2-3
d_gene: .
abundance: .
CDR3aa: CAWSPGTSTDTQYF
CDR3nt: TGTGCCTGGAGTCCCGGGACTAGCACAGATACGCAGTATTTT

v_gene: TRBV15
j_gene: TRBJ2-5
d_gene: .
abundance: .
CDR3aa: CATSIAGQETQYF
CDR3nt: TGTGCCACCAGCATAGCAGGGCAAGAGACCCAGTACTTC

v_gene: TRBV7-9
j_gene: TRBJ1-4
d_gene: TRBD1
abundance: .
CDR3aa: CASSKDRGSEKLFF
CDR3nt: TGTGCCAGCAGCAAGGACAGGGGAAGTGAAAAACTGTTTTTT

v_gene: TRBV5-1
j_gene: TRBJ2-7
d_gene: .
abundance: few
CDR3aa: CASSLTGYSVEQYF
CDR3nt: TGCGCCAGCAGCTTGACAGGGTATTCGGTCGAGCAGTACTTC

v_gene: TRBV12-3/TRBV12-4
j_gene: TRBJ1-4
d_gene: TRBD1
abundance: .
CDR3aa: CASTAAGTGKAKLFF
CDR3nt: TGTGCCAGCACCGCGGCGGGGACAGGGAAGGCAAAACTGTTTTTT

v_gene: TRBV5-1
j_gene: TRBJ2-4
d_gene: TRBD1
abundance: .
CDR3aa: CASSLGQGADIQYF
CDR3nt: TGCGCCAGCAGCTTGGGACAGGGGGCCGACATTCAGTACTTC

v_gene: TRBV2
j_gene: TRBJ2-5
d_gene: .
abundance: few
CDR3aa: CASSEAGQGGETQYF
CDR3nt: TGTGCCAGCAGTGAAGCTGGTCAGGGAGGAGAGACCCAGTACTTC

v_gene: TRBV27
j_gene: TRBJ2-2
d_gene: TRBD1
abundance: few
CDR3aa: CASKGGIAGELFF
CDR3nt: TGTGCCAGCAAAGGGGGCATCGCCGGGGAGCTGTTTTTT

v_gene: TRBV29-1
j_gene: TRBJ2-7
d_gene: .
abundance: few
CDR3aa: CSVTTQPSYEQYF
CDR3nt: TGCAGCGTAACCACACAGCCATCCTACGAGCAGTACTTC

v_gene: TRBV24-1
j_gene: TRBJ2-5
d_gene: .
abundance: .
CDR3aa: CATSQGARTYQETQYF
CDR3nt: TGTGCCACCAGTCAAGGGGCCCGTACGTACCAAGAGACCCAGTACTTC

v_gene: TRBV7-9
j_gene: TRBJ2-7
d_gene: .
abundance: many
CDR3aa: CASSPEVTGRLFEQYF
CDR3nt: TGTGCCAGCAGCCCTGAAGTGACAGGGAGGTTGTTCGAGCAGTACTTC

v_gene: TRBV29-1
j_gene: TRBJ2-1
d_gene: .
abundance: .
CDR3aa: CSVSGGSNEQFF
CDR3nt: TGCAGCGTCTCTGGCGGGTCCAATGAGCAGTTCTTC

v_gene: TRBV28
j_gene: TRBJ2-3
d_gene: .
abundance: .
CDR3aa: CASSSTGLTDTQYF
CDR3nt: TGTGCCAGCAGTTCAACGGGACTCACAGATACGCAGTATTTT

v_gene: TRBV6-5
j_gene: TRBJ2-7
d_gene: .
abundance: few
CDR3aa: CASSYFRGASYEQYF
CDR3nt: TGTGCCAGCAGTTATTTCAGGGGGGCTTCCTACGAGCAGTACTTC

v_gene: TRBV7-2
j_gene: TRBJ1-2
d_gene: .
abundance: few
CDR3aa: CASSPGRGGASYTF
CDR3nt: TGTGCCAGCAGCCCGGGCCGGGGCGGGGCGAGCTACACCTTC

v_gene: TRBV6-6
j_gene: TRBJ2-5
d_gene: TRBD2
abundance: few
CDR3aa: CASSYSGDWRGGQYF
CDR3nt: TGTGCCAGCAGTTACTCGGGGGATTGGCGGGGGGGCCAGTACTTC

v_gene: TRBV3-1
j_gene: TRBJ1-2
d_gene: .
abundance: few
CDR3aa: CASSTRLGRYGYTF
CDR3nt: TGTGCCAGCAGCACTCGACTTGGTCGGTATGGCTACACCTTC

v_gene: TRBV7-2
j_gene: TRBJ2-1
d_gene: TRBD2
abundance: .
CDR3aa: CASSSRLAGVSYNEQFF
CDR3nt: TGTGCCAGCAGCTCGCGGCTAGCGGGAGTCAGTTACAATGAGCAGTTCTTC

v_gene: TRBV29-1
j_gene: TRBJ1-1
d_gene: .
abundance: .
CDR3aa: CSVAVRGGPEAFF
CDR3nt: TGCAGCGTCGCTGTGAGGGGGGGACCTGAAGCTTTCTTT

v_gene: TRBV11-1
j_gene: TRBJ2-7
d_gene: TRBD2
abundance: .
CDR3aa: CASSRTVGTSGLYEQYF
CDR3nt: TGTGCCAGCAGCCGGACAGTTGGGACTAGCGGCCTCTACGAGCAGTACTTC

v_gene: TRBV7-2
j_gene: TRBJ2-7
d_gene: .
abundance: .
CDR3aa: CASSAYGTVTYEQYF
CDR3nt: TGTGCCAGCAGCGCCTACGGGACGGTCACCTACGAGCAGTACTTC

v_gene: TRBV19
j_gene: TRBJ1-1
d_gene: TRBD1
abundance: .
CDR3aa: CASSIGGQTEAFF
CDR3nt: TGTGCCAGTAGTATAGGGGGACAGACTGAAGCTTTCTTT

v_gene: TRBV7-9
j_gene: TRBJ2-7
d_gene: .
abundance: .
CDR3aa: CASSSPGRRGNYEQYF
CDR3nt: TGTGCCAGCAGCTCTCCGGGACGCCGGGGAAACTACGAGCAGTACTTC